These 7 T cell receptor beta chains were all obtained from the same sample, sequenced in a study of blood T cell repertoires in COVID-19. Clones were sequenced by immunoSEQ multiplex PCR, and TCRdb holds only the in-frame ones, with some missing. The table has nearly 350,000 clones, approximately 87% seen once. Sequenced sample: peripheral blood. Receptor source: a woman aged 50 to 60 with COVID-19, enrolled during active disease.

The chain is built from TRBV3-1 (or the pseudogene TRBV3-2) and TRBJ2-7; 11 bases fit TRBD1. J lost 6 bases, V lost 6 bases, and 7 bases had no gene match. Germline loops: CDR1 LGHDT, CDR2 YNNKEL (reference sequence). This CDR3 is built from 14 residues. The CDR3 nucleotides are TGTGCCAGCAGGGTGAAAGGGACAGGGGGCGAGCAGTACTTC. It encodes CASRVKGTGGEQYF.

The genes are TRBV20-1 and TRBJ2-1; possible D gene TRBD1, 5 bases. V lost 3 bases and J 9 bases, leaving 21 bases between the germline ends. CDR3 length: 15 amino acids. Germline V gene sequence: CDR1 DFQATT, CDR2 SNEGSKA (reference sequence). CDR3 sequence: CSASWSDAHRSEQFF. CDR3 in DNA: TGCAGTGCTAGTTGGTCGGACGCGCACAGGAGTGAGCAGTTCTTC.

The chain carries TRBV13 and TRBJ1-1; TRBD1 agrees at 8 bases. J was trimmed by 1 base and V by 1 base; bases with no gene match: 14. Germline assignment: CDR1 PRHDT and CDR2 FYEKMQ (reference sequence). This CDR3 has 19 residues. The CDR3 DNA follows: TGTGCCAGCAGCTTAGTCCCCTATCAGGGGGCCTCCCCGAACACTGAAGCTTTCTTT. The encoded protein is CASSLVPYQGASPNTEAFF. Using reference TRBV13 and TRBJ1-1 for the parts outside the CDR3, the full variable domain is AAGVIQSPRHLIKEKRETATLKCYPIPRHDTVYWYQQGPGQDPQFLISFYEKMQSDKGSIPDRFSAQQFSDYHSELNMSSLELGDSALYFCASSLVPYQGASPNTEAFFGQGTRLTVV.

The chain links TRBV5-1 to TRBJ2-2, with D possibly TRBD2 on 6 matching bases. There are 16 residues in the CDR3. Germline V lookup: CDR1 SGHRS, CDR2 YFSETQ. V was shortened by 1 base and J by 6 bases, with 16 bases between the two germline ends. CDR3 DNA sequence: TGCGCCAGCAGCTTGTCGAGGGCCGGGGGTTCCGGGGAGCTGTTTTTT. It is translated as CASSLSRAGGSGELFF.

The chain links TRBV30 to TRBJ1-1, with unresolved D. The CDR3 length is 13 residues. Deletions cut 3 bases from V and 0 bases from J, with 8 bases between. Germline V lookup: CDR1 GTSNPN, CDR2 SVGIG (reference sequence). In nucleotides, the CDR3 is TGTGCCTGGAGGGGCCAAGTGAACACTGAAGCTTTCTTT. Translation gives CAWRGQVNTEAFF.

The chain is built from TRBV6-6 and TRBJ2-3; maybe TRBD2 (5 bases). CDR1 is MNHNY and CDR2 is SVGAGI in the germline V gene (reference sequence). CDR3 length equals 11 residues. V gave up 6 bases and J gave up 14 bases, with 15 bases separating them. The CDR3 nucleotides read TGTGCCAGCAGCTACGTGAGGGAGTTGTATTTT. As protein: CASSYVRELYF.

This rearrangement joins TRBV29-1 to TRBJ1-1, with 9 bases aligning to TRBD1. CDR3 size: 15 residues. Germline trimming cut 2 bases from V and 3 bases from J; bases unmatched to any gene: 7. Looked up from germline, CDR1 is SQVTM and CDR2 is ANQGSEA. Here the CDR3 reads CSVETSQGADTEAFF. The CDR3 DNA is TGCAGCGTTGAAACCTCACAGGGGGCGGACACTGAAGCTTTCTTT.